The 29 T cell receptor beta chains listed next were all sequenced from one sample in a study. TCRdb re-called the reads with MiXCR, one entry per CDR3 protein. The sample carries a few thousand distinct CDR3 sequences, 9.5% recorded once. The sample comprised CD4+ T cells from peripheral blood. The receptors originated from a human donor with rheumatoid arthritis.

Judged by abundance, this clonotype is medium-sized. The rearrangement links TRBV29-1 to TRBJ1-2, with 8 bases lining up with TRBD1. Germline CDR1 SQVTM, CDR2 ANQGSEA. Unmatched junction bases numbered 7, after V lost 8 bases and J lost 8 bases. The CDR3 spans 11 residues. In DNA form, the CDR3 reads TGCAGCTCGCAGGGGGCAGGCGGCTACACCTTC. It specifies CSSQGAGGYTF. Filled out from reference TRBV29-1 and TRBJ1-2, the complete variable domain reads SAVISQKPSRDICQRGTSLTIQCQVDSQVTMMFWYRQQPGQSLTLIATANQGSEATYESGFVIDKFPISRPNLTFSTLTVSNMSPEDSSIYLCSSQGAGGYTFGSGTRLTVV.

Within the sample, this clonotype is medium-sized. J is TRBJ1-2 and V is TRBV15; D may be TRBD1 (6 bases). CDR1 is LNHNV, CDR2 YYDKDF, per germline (reference sequence). V was pared by 6 bases and J by 7 bases, with 21 bases between. The CDR3 has 15 residues. The CDR3 bases are TGTGCCACCAGTCCTCGAGGGCGGGGGGCGCTTGGCTACACCTTC. Its translation is CATSPRGRGALGYTF.

By proportion, this clonotype is medium-sized. The chain couples TRBV24-1 to TRBJ2-1; the match to TRBD2 covers 13 bases. The germline V gene encodes CDR1 KGHDR and CDR2 SFDVKD. The CDR3 runs to 14 residues. Trimming removed 5 bases from V and 7 bases from J; junction bases left unmatched: 1. In DNA form, the CDR3 reads TGTGCCACCAGTGGGACTAGCGGGAGTAATGAGCAGTTCTTC. This gives the protein CATSGTSGSNEQFF.

This clonotype was observed at least ten times. The CDR3 loop reads CASSPGAWDEQFF. CDR3 nucleotides: TGTGCCAGCAGCCCCGGGGCCTGGGATGAGCAGTTCTTC. The V gene is TRBV7-9, the J gene TRBJ2-1; D may correspond to TRBD1 or TRBD2 (5 bases each). Between the trimmed V and J ends, which lost 5 bases and 8 bases, there was a span of 13 bases. CDR3 length: 13 residues. The germline V gene encodes CDR1 SEHNR and CDR2 FQNEAQ (reference sequence).

This clonotype is categorized as medium-sized. J is TRBJ1-2 and V is TRBV6-1; D is ambiguous. This CDR3 spans 14 amino acids. Germline CDR1 MNHNS, CDR2 SASEGT. V lost 6 bases to trimming and J lost 0 bases, with 11 bases between them. The CDR3, as DNA: TGTGCCAGCAGGGGAGACGGTCCTAACTATGGCTACACCTTC. It yields the protein CASRGDGPNYGYTF.

This clonotype was observed at least ten times. V gene TRBV24-1 combines with J gene TRBJ1-1, with a weak D call TRBD1 (5 bases). There are 13 residues in the CDR3. Germline CDR1 is KGHDR and CDR2 is SFDVKD. Trimming stripped 4 bases from V and 5 bases from J, with 10 bases between. Here the CDR3 reads CATSENEGTEAFF. The CDR3, as DNA: TGTGCCACCAGTGAGAATGAGGGGACTGAAGCTTTCTTT.

This clonotype is medium-sized by share. The chain links TRBV6-2 or TRBV6-3 to TRBJ2-3; 12 bases map to TRBD2. The germline CDR1 and CDR2 sequences are MNHEY and SVGEGT. CDR3 length equals 17 residues. V shed 5 bases and J 6 bases; nucleotides not matched to a gene: 12. CDR3 DNA sequence: TGTGCCAGCAGTGCGCTAGCGGGAGGGCCCTCCGAGGATACGCAGTATTTT. Encoded protein: CASSALAGGPSEDTQYF.

Within the sample, this clonotype is medium-sized. The chain carries TRBV5-1 and TRBJ2-7; 10 positions agree with TRBD2. V dropped 4 bases and J dropped 7; count of bases not matched to a gene: 11. Germline V gives CDR1 SGHRS, CDR2 YFSETQ. There are 15 residues in the CDR3. CDR3 nucleotide sequence: TGCGCCAGCAGCACTAGCGGGACCGTGCGGGGGGAGCAGTACTTC. It yields the protein CASSTSGTVRGEQYF.

Ten or more counts support this clonotype. V and J are TRBV5-1 and TRBJ1-1, with a weak D call TRBD1 (6 bases). This CDR3 region has 13 residues. Per germline, CDR1 SGHRS and CDR2 YFSETQ. V gave up 4 bases and J gave up 1 base, with 8 bases separating them. The CDR3 DNA sequence: TGCGCCAGCAGCGGACAGCCGAACACTGAAGCTTTCTTT. Encoded protein: CASSGQPNTEAFF.

Ten or more counts support this clonotype. J is TRBJ2-2 and V is TRBV5-4, with 8 bases fitting TRBD2. Germline assignment: CDR1 SGHNT and CDR2 YYREEE (reference sequence). The length of the CDR3 is 16 residues. Unmatched junction bases numbered 9, after V lost 4 bases and J lost 4 bases. This CDR3 reads CASSPSGSGGTGELFF. The CDR3 DNA reads TGTGCCAGCAGCCCTAGCGGGTCGGGGGGCACCGGGGAGCTGTTTTTT. The whole variable domain, filled in from reference TRBV5-4 and TRBJ2-2, reads ETGVTQSPTHLIKTRGQQVTLRCSSQSGHNTVSWYQQALGQGPQFIFQYYREEENGRGNFPPRFSGLQFPNYSSELNVNALELDDSALYLCASSPSGSGGTGELFFGEGSRLTVL.

Sample share makes this clonotype medium-sized. The chain is built from TRBV20-1 and TRBJ1-5, with TRBD1 as a possible D gene (6 bases). The germline CDR1 and CDR2 sequences are DFQATT and SNEGSKA (reference sequence). This CDR3 has 15 amino acids. Trimming removed 0 bases at V and 9 bases at J, with 18 bases between. CDR3 DNA: TGCAGTGCTAGAGATAACAGGGAGCCCTGGGGGCCCCAGCATTTT. This gives the protein CSARDNREPWGPQHF.

This clonotype counts as medium-sized. The chain couples TRBV9 to TRBJ1-3, with D unclear. The CDR3 extends over 16 amino acids. V dropped 0 bases and J dropped 2 bases, with 12 bases sitting between them. The germline V gene encodes CDR1 SGDLS and CDR2 YYNGEE. The CDR3, as DNA: TGTGCCAGCAGCGTAGAGGCAGGCCACACTGGAAACACCATATATTTT. It translates to CASSVEAGHTGNTIYF.

In its sample, this clonotype was seen a few times. The chain employs TRBV15 and TRBJ1-5; TRBD1 matches at 7 bases. Germline assignment: CDR1 LNHNV and CDR2 YYDKDF (reference sequence). The junction had 6 bases not matched to a gene; V was cut back by 0 bases and J by 4 bases. This CDR3 comprises 16 residues. The CDR3 is CATSRDRVQGNQPQHF. The CDR3 DNA sequence: TGTGCCACCAGCAGAGATCGGGTACAGGGGAATCAGCCCCAGCATTTT.

This clonotype is judged medium-sized. This sequence joins TRBV3-1 and TRBJ1-6; D call uncertain. The CDR3 runs to 15 residues. CDR1 and CDR2 from the germline V gene are LGHDT and YNNKEL (reference sequence). Trimming removed 3 bases from V and 3 bases from J, with 9 bases in between. CDR3 region: CASSQPRDYNSPLHF. CDR3 in DNA: TGTGCCAGCAGCCAGCCCCGGGACTATAATTCACCCCTCCACTTT.

Ten or more counts support this clonotype. The chain is built from TRBV2 and TRBJ2-7; 8 bases are shared with TRBD1. The CDR3 covers 13 residues. Unmatched junction bases numbered 5, after V lost 5 bases and J lost 5 bases. Germline-derived CDR1 and CDR2 are SNHLY and FYNNEI. The CDR3 protein is CASSPDRVHEQYF. CDR3 DNA: TGTGCCAGCAGTCCGGACAGGGTCCACGAGCAGTACTTC.

By share of the sample, this clonotype is medium-sized. J is TRBJ1-1 and V is TRBV30; D is uncertain. V lost 5 bases, J lost 11 bases, and 9 bases lay in between. The CDR3 is 9 amino acids. Per germline, CDR1 GTSNPN and CDR2 SVGIG (reference sequence). CDR3 sequence: CAWGREAFF. Written as DNA, the CDR3 is TGTGCCTGGGGGAGGGAGGCTTTCTTT. Variable domain in full (rest from reference TRBV30 and TRBJ1-1): SQTIHQWPATLVQPVGSPLSLECTVEGTSNPNLYWYRQAAGRGLQLLFYSVGIGQISSEVPQNLSASRPQDRQFILSSKKLLLSDSGFYLCAWGREAFFGQGTRLTVV.

By proportion, this clonotype is medium-sized. V and J are TRBV7-9 and TRBJ2-7, with TRBD2 matching over 12 bases. The germline CDR1 and CDR2 sequences are SEHNR and FQNEAQ (reference sequence). The V and J ends lost 5 bases and 7 bases, in that order; junction bases with no gene match: 9. The CDR3 is 15 amino acids. CDR3 in amino acids: CASSATSGGSLEQYF. The CDR3 bases are TGTGCCAGCAGCGCTACTAGCGGGGGGTCTCTGGAGCAGTACTTC.

Judged by abundance, this clonotype is medium-sized. The chain carries TRBV6-2 or TRBV6-3 and TRBJ1-2, with 7 bases lining up with TRBD1. J lost 6 bases, V lost 7 bases, and 8 bases had no gene match. The CDR3 spans 13 residues. Germline V gene sequence: CDR1 MNHEY, CDR2 SVGEGT. The DNA for the CDR3 is TGTGCCAGCACCCCGGGACAGAGTCATGGCTACACCTTC. This codes for CASTPGQSHGYTF.

In its sample, this clonotype ranks as medium-sized (0.01 to 0.1%). This chain links TRBV20-1 with TRBJ1-2; D may be TRBD1 (5 bases). The CDR3 runs 14 residues. Trimming cost V 1 base and J 3 bases, with 12 bases left between them. Germline V CDR1 and CDR2: DFQATT, SNEGSKA (reference sequence). This CDR3 reads CSARVPGRDYGYTF. CDR3 nucleotides: TGCAGTGCTAGAGTGCCGGGACGGGACTATGGCTACACCTTC.

By share, this clonotype counts as medium-sized. The CDR3 protein is CASSFAGLAGTLAETQYF. The CDR3 DNA follows: TGTGCCAGCAGTTTTGCGGGACTAGCGGGGACCCTGGCCGAGACCCAGTACTTC. V usage is TRBV28 and J usage is TRBJ2-5, with 13 nucleotides matching TRBD2. The CDR3 runs 18 residues. CDR1 and CDR2 from the germline V gene are MDHEN and SYDVKM. J lost 5 bases, V lost 3 bases, and 12 bases had no gene match.

This clonotype is categorized as medium-sized. The chain links TRBV11-1 to TRBJ2-4; tentatively, D is TRBD1 (6 bases). The CDR3 runs to 15 residues. V was pared by 5 bases and J by 5 bases, with 16 bases between. Per germline, CDR1 SGHAT and CDR2 FQDESV (reference sequence). The CDR3 nucleotides are TGTGCCAGCAGCCTAACGCCTCGACAGGAAAACATTCAGTACTTC. Translated, it gives CASSLTPRQENIQYF.

This clonotype was counted many times. The chain is built from TRBV15 and TRBJ2-5; TRBD1 agrees at 8 bases. The V and J ends lost 0 bases and 2 bases, in that order; junction bases with no gene match: 8. Per germline, CDR1 LNHNV and CDR2 YYDKDF (reference sequence). The CDR3 contains 17 residues. DNA for the CDR3: TGTGCCACCAGCAGAGACGCAGGGGGCTCGGGGCAAGAGACCCAGTACTTC. This encodes CATSRDAGGSGQETQYF.

This clonotype was counted at least ten times. This sequence joins TRBV20-1 and TRBJ1-1; 7 nucleotides agree with TRBD1. CDR3 length equals 14 residues. J was trimmed by 2 bases and V by 0 bases; bases with no gene match: 3. Germline lookup yields CDR1 DFQATT and CDR2 SNEGSKA (reference sequence). CDR3: CSARDHRGNTEAFF. The CDR3 DNA reads as TGCAGTGCTAGAGACCACAGGGGTAACACTGAAGCTTTCTTT.

This clonotype was observed at least ten times. V usage is TRBV12-3 or TRBV12-4 and J usage is TRBJ1-1, with unresolved D. The CDR3 is made up of 13 amino acids. Trimming took off 6 bases at V and 2 bases at J, with 10 bases between the two ends. CDR3 DNA sequence: TGTGCCAGCAGAACCCGTGGCAACACTGAAGCTTTCTTT. Translating it yields CASRTRGNTEAFF.

In its sample, this clonotype ranks as medium-sized (0.01 to 0.1%). The chain links TRBV3-1 to TRBJ1-2; TRBD1 might be the D (5 bases). This CDR3 is built from 14 residues. V lost 5 bases and J 0 bases, leaving 10 bases between the germline ends. CDR1 is LGHDT and CDR2 is YNNKEL in the germline V gene (reference sequence). CDR3 in amino acids: CASSKMGPNYGYTF. CDR3 in DNA: TGTGCCAGCAGCAAGATGGGACCTAACTATGGCTACACCTTC.

This clonotype was detected ten times or more. The chain employs TRBV20-1 and TRBJ1-4, with a tentative D call TRBD1 (5 bases). The V and J ends lost 1 base and 5 bases respectively, with 17 bases between them. Germline V gene sequence: CDR1 DFQATT, CDR2 SNEGSKA (reference sequence). The CDR3 length is 16 residues. The CDR3 nucleotides read TGCAGTGCTAGAGGTTTAGAGACAGCTAACAATGAAAAACTGTTTTTT. It yields the protein CSARGLETANNEKLFF.

This clonotype came up many times. The chain couples TRBV27 to TRBJ2-3; D gene ambiguous. The V gene's germline CDR1 is MNHEY and CDR2 SMNVEV (reference sequence). CDR3 size: 16 residues. Trimming stripped 3 bases from V and 0 bases from J, with 13 bases between. CDR3 protein: CASSFLSDASTDTQYF. In DNA form, the CDR3 reads TGTGCCAGCAGTTTTCTGAGCGATGCTAGCACAGATACGCAGTATTTT.

With respect to this clonotype: One end of the junction varies from germline; a read error may be responsible. This chain links TRBV27 with TRBJ1-1, with 7 bases lining up with TRBD1. The CDR3 length is 14 residues. CDR1 is MNHEY, CDR2 SMNVEV, per germline (reference sequence). The CDR3 spells CASGPQRGRTDAFF. In nucleotides, the CDR3 is TGTGCCAGCGGTCCCCAGAGGGGGCGAACTGACGCTTTCTTT.

This clonotype was seen ten or more times. The chain joins TRBV18 to TRBJ2-7, with no clear D. Trimming took off 3 bases at V and 6 bases at J, with 15 bases between the two ends. Germline-derived CDR1 and CDR2 are KGHSH and LQKENI. This CDR3 is 14 amino acids long. The CDR3 bases are TGTGCCAGCTCACCCTTCTCGCCACCCTCCGAGCAGTACTTC. Protein product: CASSPFSPPSEQYF.